Listed here are 30 T cell receptor beta chains from one sample, sequenced in a study of metastatic and nonmetastatic thyroid tumors. TCRdb redid the clone calls on the PCR reads using MiXCR. The data contain around 15,000 clones, roughly 24% of them singletons. Prior to thyroid surgery, none of the patients had received any treatment. Sequencing used tumor tissue. The receptors here all came from a female donor with papillary thyroid cancer or a benign thyroid nodule (not recorded which). Some clones in this sample may be carry-over from other donors' samples.

As to this clone: A much larger clone sits a single nucleotide away, making a read error possible. The V gene is TRBV2, the J gene TRBJ2-3; the D gene is possibly TRBD1 (6 bases). The CDR3 extends over 16 amino acids. The V end was cut by 10 bases, the J end by 0 bases, with 20 bases between. In germline, CDR1 is SNHLY, CDR2 FYNNEI. CDR3 protein: CAIRRDTPFSTDTQYF. The DNA for the CDR3 is TGTGCCATCCGCCGGGACACTCCATTTAGCACAGATACGCAGTATTTT.

This clone was found many times. This chain links TRBV12-3 or TRBV12-4 with TRBJ2-1; 8 bases fit TRBD2. With V trimmed by 6 bases and J by 6 bases, 13 bases remained unmatched. The CDR3 is made up of 16 amino acids. The CDR3 DNA reads TGTGCCAGCAGCGTTCGAGCGGGAGTATGGGGCAATGAGCAGTTCTTC. Translated, it gives CASSVRAGVWGNEQFF.

This clone was seen at least ten times. This sequence joins TRBV6-2 or TRBV6-3 and TRBJ2-1; 12 positions match TRBD2. CDR1 is MNHEY and CDR2 is SVGEGT in the germline V gene. CDR3 length equals 15 residues. The ends lost 4 bases at V and 4 bases at J; junction bases unmatched: 2. The CDR3 protein is CASSWTSGDYNEQFF. CDR3 DNA sequence: TGTGCCAGCAGTTGGACTAGCGGGGATTACAATGAGCAGTTCTTC.

This clone was counted a few times. The conserved final phenylalanine or tryptophan is absent from the CDR3, which likely points to a read error. The gene calls are TRBV11-2 and TRBJ2-2; 7 positions agree with TRBD2. Germline assignment: CDR1 SGHAT and CDR2 FQNNGV. The ends lost 6 bases at V and 6 bases at J; junction bases unmatched: 4. This CDR3 contains 13 residues. The CDR3 spells CASRTRGAGELFL. In DNA, the CDR3 is TGTGCCAGCAGAACTCGGGGGGCCGGGGAGCTGTTTCTT.

This rearrangement joins TRBV28 to TRBJ2-7; 8 nucleotides align to TRBD1. From germline, CDR1 is MDHEN and CDR2 SYDVKM. V shed 3 bases, J shed 3 bases, and the junction held 22 bases outside the gene matches. This CDR3 is 20 amino acids long. CDR3: CASSFGQGVALAGGLYEQYF. For the CDR3, the DNA is TGTGCCAGCAGTTTCGGACAGGGCGTAGCATTAGCTGGGGGGCTCTACGAGCAGTACTTC.

By share, this clone ranks as large. The chain joins TRBV5-1 to TRBJ1-3; no clear D. The germline gives CDR1 SGHRS, CDR2 YFSETQ. The CDR3 consists of 13 residues. V dropped 0 bases and J dropped 4 bases, with 5 bases sitting between them. CDR3 amino acids: CASSLGSGNTIYF. The CDR3 DNA reads as TGCGCCAGCAGCTTGGGGTCCGGAAACACCATATATTTT.

There are many counts of this clone. The chain links TRBV5-1 to TRBJ2-1, with D possibly matching TRBD2 (6 bases). V was trimmed by 0 bases and J by 7 bases, leaving 14 bases between them. CDR1 and CDR2 from the germline V gene are SGHRS and YFSETQ. The CDR3 runs 15 residues. Here the CDR3 reads CASSLAGGTGNEQFF. In DNA form, the CDR3 reads TGCGCCAGCAGCTTGGCCGGTGGGACTGGGAATGAGCAGTTCTTC.

In this sample, this clone is medium-sized. The V call is TRBV6-2 or TRBV6-3, the J call TRBJ1-1, with D perhaps TRBD1 (5 bases). Germline lookup yields CDR1 MNHEY and CDR2 SVGEGT. Trimming pared 8 bases from V and 3 bases from J, leaving 13 bases between. The CDR3 length is 13 residues. In DNA form, the CDR3 reads TGTGCCAGCCGACAGATCGTGGACACTGAAGCTTTCTTT. Its translation is CASRQIVDTEAFF.

In DNA form, the CDR3 reads TGTGCCAGCAGTCAGGGGTGGCTCTACGAGCAGTACTTC. This translates into CASSQGWLYEQYF. The V gene is TRBV12-3 or TRBV12-4, the J gene TRBJ2-7; possibly TRBD1 for D (6 bases). The CDR3 sequence is 13 residues long. The V gene lost 5 bases and the J gene lost 3 bases, with 11 bases spanning the gap.

This clone occurred many times. The V gene is TRBV6-2 or TRBV6-3, the J gene TRBJ2-7; 11 nucleotides match TRBD2. The germline V gene encodes CDR1 MNHEY and CDR2 SVGEGT. V lost 7 bases, J lost 2 bases, and 7 bases stayed unmatched. This CDR3 has 15 amino acids. The CDR3: CASIPGTSGTYEQYF. The CDR3 nucleotides read TGTGCCAGCATTCCCGGGACTAGCGGTACCTACGAGCAGTACTTC.

This clone has a count of ten or more. The genes are TRBV12-3 or TRBV12-4 and TRBJ2-5; unclear D gene. The CDR3 consists of 12 residues. Trimming left V 6 bases short and J 1 base short, with 6 bases between. CDR3 loop: CASSRAQETQYF. The CDR3 coding sequence is TGTGCCAGCAGCCGGGCCCAAGAGACCCAGTACTTC.

The chain employs TRBV20-1 and TRBJ2-7, with 12 bases aligning to TRBD1. The germline V gene encodes CDR1 DFQATT and CDR2 SNEGSKA (reference sequence). The CDR3 extends over 16 amino acids. Trimming took 2 bases from V and 0 from J; bases not matched to a gene: 5. CDR3 sequence: CSARQPGQGASYEQYF. DNA for the CDR3: TGCAGTGCTAGACAACCGGGACAGGGGGCCTCCTACGAGCAGTACTTC.

This clone was seen many times. The gene calls are TRBV19 and TRBJ2-7; possibly TRBD2 for D (5 bases). This CDR3 comprises 13 residues. Germline values: CDR1 LNHDA, CDR2 SQIVND (reference sequence). V gave up 6 bases and J gave up 3 bases, with 12 bases separating them. This CDR3 reads CASSWRVFYEQYF. CDR3 coding DNA: TGTGCCAGTAGCTGGCGGGTGTTCTACGAGCAGTACTTC.

The chain is built from TRBV20-1 and TRBJ2-5; 10 bases map to TRBD1. The CDR3 consists of 14 residues. CDR1 is DFQATT and CDR2 is SNEGSKA in the germline V gene (reference sequence). The V and J ends lost 5 bases and 6 bases, in that order; junction bases with no gene match: 9. The CDR3 nucleotides are TGCAGTGCTTGGATAGGGACAGGGGTACAGACCCAGTACTTC. Amino acids: CSAWIGTGVQTQYF.

This clone has a count of ten or more. The chain uses TRBV20-1 and TRBJ2-7; 8 nucleotides align to TRBD1. CDR1 and CDR2 (germline): DFQATT, SNEGSKA (reference sequence). The V gene end was trimmed by 4 bases and the J gene end by 6 bases; junction bases not matched to a gene: 11. There are 14 residues in the CDR3. This chain's CDR3 is CSAILRQGAGEQYF. The CDR3 DNA is TGCAGTGCTATCTTACGTCAGGGGGCTGGCGAGCAGTACTTC.

V usage is TRBV20-1 and J usage is TRBJ2-3, with D perhaps TRBD1 (6 bases). This CDR3 contains 13 residues. The germline V gene has CDR1 DFQATT and CDR2 SNEGSKA (reference sequence). The ends were cut back, 2 bases at V and 7 bases at J, with 13 bases in the middle. Written as DNA, the CDR3 is TGCAGTGCTAGACGGGACATTACATATACGCAGTATTTT. Translation gives CSARRDITYTQYF.

This clone was detected many times. V usage is TRBV5-6 and J usage is TRBJ2-1; D is possibly TRBD1 or TRBD2 (5 bases each). Trimming pared 5 bases from V and 4 bases from J, leaving 25 bases between. CDR3 length equals 18 residues. Germline V gene data show CDR1 as SGHDT and CDR2 as YYEEEE. The CDR3, as DNA: TGTGCCAGCAGGGAGAGGGACCGGTCACCCCCTCATTACAATGAGCAGTTCTTC. This encodes CASRERDRSPPHYNEQFF. Drawing the rest from reference TRBV5-6 and TRBJ2-1, the complete variable domain is DAGVTQSPTHLIKTRGQQVTLRCSPKSGHDTVSWYQQALGQGPQFIFQYYEEEERQRGNFPDRFSGHQFPNYSSELNVNALLLGDSALYLCASRERDRSPPHYNEQFFGPGTRLTVL.

This clone has just a few counts. A read error is possible here, since a much larger clone lies one base away. The J gene is TRBJ1-4, the V gene TRBV28; D ambiguous. The CDR3 consists of 16 residues. V was cut by 5 bases and J by 7 bases, with 20 bases left in between. Germline V CDR1 and CDR2: MDHEN, SYDVKM. In DNA, the CDR3 is TGTGCCAGCAGTCCGTCGACAAGGAGGGCCGGTGAAAAACTGTTTTTT. Protein sequence: CASSPSTRRAGEKLFF. Supplemented by reference TRBV28 and TRBJ1-4, the full variable domain reads DVKVTQSSRYLVKRTGEKVFLECVQDMDHENMFWYRQDPGLGLRLIYFSYDVKMKEKGDIPEGYSVSREKKERFSLILESASTNQTSMYLCASSPSTRRAGEKLFFGSGTQLSVL.

At least ten counts were recorded for this clone. J is TRBJ2-7 and V is TRBV28, with D unclear. Germline V gene sequence: CDR1 MDHEN, CDR2 SYDVKM. The CDR3 is 12 residues long. V was trimmed by 4 bases and J by 0 bases, leaving 4 bases between them. The CDR3 sequence is CASSYSSYEQYF. CDR3 sequence (DNA): TGTGCCAGCAGTTACAGCTCCTACGAGCAGTACTTC. Full variable domain (missing parts from reference TRBV28 and TRBJ2-7): DVKVTQSSRYLVKRTGEKVFLECVQDMDHENMFWYRQDPGLGLRLIYFSYDVKMKEKGDIPEGYSVSREKKERFSLILESASTNQTSMYLCASSYSSYEQYFGPGTRLTVT.

This clone is categorized as medium-sized (0.01 to 0.1%). The gene calls are TRBV6-2 or TRBV6-3 and TRBJ1-3; no definite D call. CDR3 length: 14 amino acids. Trimming removed 4 bases at V and 1 base at J, with 8 bases between. Germline CDR1 is MNHEY and CDR2 is SVGEGT. Here the CDR3 DNA reads TGTGCCAGCAGTTCTGCCGGTTCTGGAAACACCATATATTTT. As protein: CASSSAGSGNTIYF.

A note on this clone: At one end the junction does not follow the germline gene, possibly because of a read error. The chain carries TRBV20-1 and TRBJ2-7; TRBD2 matches at 7 bases. The CDR3 is 14 residues long. The germline gives CDR1 DFQATT, CDR2 SNEGSKA (reference sequence). In nucleotides, the CDR3 is TGCAGTGCTAGAGATCCTATCGGGGGGTACGAGCATTACTTC. Its translation is CSARDPIGGYEHYF.

This clone was counted only a few times. This chain uses TRBV28 with TRBJ1-3, with unresolved D. V lost 5 bases to trimming and J lost 0 bases, with 14 bases between them. Germline V gene lookup returns CDR1 MDHEN and CDR2 SYDVKM. The CDR3 consists of 16 residues. The CDR3 reads CASSTNTLSSGNTIYF. The DNA for the CDR3 is TGTGCCAGCAGTACTAACACCTTGAGCTCTGGAAACACCATATATTTT.

This chain uses TRBV28 with TRBJ1-6; 10 bases map to TRBD1. Trimming removed 6 bases from V and 6 bases from J; junction bases left unmatched: 11. CDR1 and CDR2 from the germline V gene are MDHEN and SYDVKM. This CDR3 region has 17 residues. CDR3: CASSFPPRTGGNSPLHF. The CDR3 DNA sequence: TGTGCCAGCAGCTTTCCCCCCAGGACAGGGGGTAATTCACCCCTCCACTTT.

This clone was seen repeatedly, ten times or more. The junction departs from germline at one end; a sequencing error may be responsible. The chain links TRBV7-6 to TRBJ1-4; no reliable D call. The CDR3 is 16 residues long. Per the germline V gene, CDR1 is SGHVS and CDR2 is FNYEAQ. This CDR3 reads CASSLVTTTTNEKLFF. In DNA, the CDR3 is TGTGCCAGCAGCTTAGTTACAACGACAACAAATGAAAAACTGTTTTTT.

This clone was recorded at least ten times. V is TRBV24-1 and J is TRBJ2-1; 9 bases are a match to TRBD1. The CDR3 runs 13 residues. The V and J ends lost 7 bases and 8 bases, in that order; junction bases with no gene match: 5. Germline V gene lookup returns CDR1 KGHDR and CDR2 SFDVKD. The DNA for the CDR3 is TGTGCCACCAGGTACAGGGGGCAGGATGAGCAGTTCTTC. As protein: CATRYRGQDEQFF.

This clone was detected a few times. A read error may produce the germline difference seen at one junction end. This chain connects TRBV12-5 to TRBJ1-2, with a weak D call TRBD1 (6 bases). The CDR3 is 14 residues long. Per germline, CDR1 LGHNT and CDR2 FRNRAP. The CDR3 here is CASGLGQWDYGYTF. In DNA form, the CDR3 reads TGTGCTAGTGGCTTAGGACAGTGGGACTATGGCTACACTTTC.

This clone was detected many times. This chain joins TRBV6-5 and TRBJ2-5, with 8 bases matching TRBD1. The CDR3 runs to 18 residues. Trimming removed 4 bases from V and 5 bases from J; junction bases left unmatched: 18. Per germline, CDR1 MNHEY and CDR2 SVGAGI. CDR3: CASSLLPTGGQGRETQYF. In DNA form, the CDR3 reads TGTGCCAGCAGTTTACTACCAACGGGTGGACAGGGACGGGAGACCCAGTACTTC.

This clone has at least ten counts. A read error is possible here, since a much larger clone lies one base away. This sample includes further DNA sequences coding for the same CDR3. The chain carries TRBV12-3 or TRBV12-4 and TRBJ1-1; possible D gene TRBD1, 6 bases. The CDR3 runs 14 residues. The CDR3 DNA follows: TGTGCCAGCAGTTCCACAGGGCTGAACACTGAAGCTTTCTTC. The encoded protein is CASSSTGLNTEAFF.

This clone is medium-sized (0.01 to 0.1%) by share. CDR3 nucleotide sequence: TGTGCCAGCAGCTCCGGGACAGGGGTTTTTTACGAGCAGTACTTC. It translates to CASSSGTGVFYEQYF. The V and J genes are TRBV11-3 and TRBJ2-7, with TRBD1 identical over 10 bases. CDR1 is SGHNT and CDR2 is YENEEA in the germline V gene. The CDR3 covers 15 residues. Germline trimming cut 4 bases from V and 4 bases from J; bases unmatched to any gene: 7.

In its sample, this clone was seen many times. The V and J genes are TRBV4-1 and TRBJ2-3; 11 bases agree with TRBD2. This CDR3 contains 16 residues. With V trimmed by 4 bases and J by 0 bases, 3 bases remained unmatched. Germline lookup yields CDR1 MGHRA and CDR2 YSYEKL. The CDR3 loop is CASSPLAGGSTDTQYF. In DNA form, the CDR3 reads TGCGCCAGCAGCCCCCTAGCGGGAGGTAGCACAGATACGCAGTATTTT.